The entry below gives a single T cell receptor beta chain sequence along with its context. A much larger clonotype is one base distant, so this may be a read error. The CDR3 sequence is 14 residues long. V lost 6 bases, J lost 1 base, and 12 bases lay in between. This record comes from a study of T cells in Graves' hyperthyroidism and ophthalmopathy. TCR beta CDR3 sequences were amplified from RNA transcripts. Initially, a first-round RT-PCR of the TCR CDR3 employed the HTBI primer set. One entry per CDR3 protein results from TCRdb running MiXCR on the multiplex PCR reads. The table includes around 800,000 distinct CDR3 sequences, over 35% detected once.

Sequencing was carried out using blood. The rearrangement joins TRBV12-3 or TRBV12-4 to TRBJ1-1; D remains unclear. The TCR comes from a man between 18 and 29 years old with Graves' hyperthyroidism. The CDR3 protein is CASSQEWGNTEAFF. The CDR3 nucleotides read TGTGCCAGCAGCCAAGAATGGGGGAACACTGAAGCTTTCTTT.